This T cell receptor beta chain was recorded in a study of OX40 agonist ivuxolimab in advanced cancers. Regarding the study in general: The costimulatory receptor OX40 (CD134) was targeted by ivuxolimab, a fully human IgG2 agonistic monoclonal antibody. Intravenous ivuxolimab was administered to patients every 2 weeks at six dose levels: 0.01, 0.1, 0.3, 1.5, 3 and 10 mg/kg. Of the 50 to 55 dose-escalation patients, hepatocellular carcinoma was present in 19, melanoma in roughly 15, renal cell carcinoma in 9 and head and neck cancer in 9. A male proportion of approximately 83% and a mean age of 60 years, ranging from about 20 to 80, were recorded for the dose-escalation cohort. Patients were allowed to have had prior anti-PD-1, anti-PD-L1 or anti-CTLA-4 therapy, and 40% to 45% of the dose-escalation patients had been treated with checkpoint inhibitors. Partial responses occurred in three dose-escalation patients, of whom one had hepatocellular carcinoma and two had cutaneous melanoma. Peripheral TCRbeta sequencing was intended to test whether TCR sequence diversity was altered and clonal T-cell expansion was caused by ivuxolimab. The paper covers the monotherapy dose-escalation part of the phase I ivuxolimab trial, which included N ≈ 57 patients. Beyond this particular receptor, the publication reports: In partial responders in the 0.1-3.0 mg/kg groups, normalized peripheral clonal expansion was found to be among the lowest, especially among CD8+ T cells. At doses of 0.1 to 3.0 mg/kg, clonal expansion of both CD4+ and CD8+ T cells in blood was seen between baseline and week 6. After ivuxolimab, expanded clones were on average more numerous among CD8+ T cells than among CD4+ T cells. The antigen specificity of the clonally expanded peripheral T cells was not determined. Low levels of normalized T-cell clonal expansion were also seen in some nonresponding patients.

V loses 7 bases of germline sequence and J loses 4 bases, and the interval between the two ends is 11 bases. The CDR3 measures 13 amino acids from cysteine to phenylalanine. The read is trimmed to its CDR3 DNA, 39 bases read in frame from base 1. The germline V gene yields SNHLY for CDR1 and FYNNEI for CDR2. For sequencing of the TCRbeta CDR3 region, genomic DNA was extracted from the sorted cells. The immunoSEQ Assay was used for sequencing of TCRbeta CDR3 regions. The immuneACCESS repertoire file appears here via TCRdb, limited to in-frame rearrangements. These files lack a portion of the clones; in checked studies, under half of the deficit traces to unresolved V genes, and the cause of the others is not known. The sample has some 40,000 clones on record, roughly 80% of them singletons. The ten largest account for under 45% of the sample. Worth noting for this clone: It has no known antigen specificity. No quality values exist for individual bases; no much larger clone is one base distant.

Patients with a history of autoimmune disease or receiving systemic immunosuppression were excluded from the trial. Peripheral blood for TCR sequencing was collected from all dose cohorts at baseline, on cycle 4 day 1, and on cycle 7 day 1. Samples were obtained from an open-label, multicenter, first-in-human phase I dose-escalation trial of ivuxolimab. Adults with locally advanced or metastatic melanoma, renal cell, hepatocellular, or head and neck squamous cell carcinoma were enrolled in the trial. Before TCR sequencing, CD4+ T cells and CD8+ T cells from peripheral blood were sorted into separate populations.

The receptor's source is an adult with an advanced solid tumor such as melanoma, head and neck, liver or kidney cancer. The chain couples TRBV2 to TRBJ1-3; the D gene assignment is ambiguous. The sample in question was CD4+ or CD8+ T cells sorted from blood, obtained in a trial of the OX40 agonist ivuxolimab. The nucleotide sequence is given as TGTGCCAGCAAGGAAGGGTTGGGAAACACCATATATTTT. This translates into CASKEGLGNTIYF.